The 24 T cell receptor beta chains presented below share a single source sample, sequenced in a study of shared clonotypes between healthy human individuals. Sequencing used immunoSEQ multiplex PCR; TCRdb keeps in-frame clones, though not all of them. The data hold hundreds of thousands of clones, with nearly 95% observed a single time. Naive CD8 cells lacked CD45RO and underwent positive selection for CCR7, leaving out terminally differentiated effector memory CD45RA+ cells. Sequencing input: naive CD8+ T cells sorted from blood. The receptors derive from a man aged 25-40 years in good health.

The rearrangement uses TRBV7-6 and TRBJ2-7, with 7 bases matching TRBD2. Trimming took 4 bases from V and 7 from J; bases not matched to a gene: 10. Germline V gene sequence: CDR1 SGHVS, CDR2 FNYEAQ. The CDR3 has 14 residues. The CDR3 DNA reads TGTGCCAGCAGCTCGGGACTACGGACGGGGGAGCAGTACTTC. Translation: CASSSGLRTGEQYF.

V is TRBV27 and J is TRBJ2-1; D is perhaps TRBD2 (5 bases). The CDR3 is 15 amino acids. Trimming removed 0 bases from V and 7 bases from J, with 13 bases in between. In germline, CDR1 is MNHEY, CDR2 SMNVEV (reference sequence). CDR3 loop: CASSLSIGIRNEQFF. In DNA form, the CDR3 reads TGTGCCAGCAGTTTATCGATCGGGATTCGAAATGAGCAGTTCTTC.

The rearrangement uses TRBV7-9 and TRBJ2-7; D uncertain. Trimming stripped 7 bases from V and 6 bases from J, with 13 bases between. The CDR3 is made up of 12 amino acids. Germline V CDR1 and CDR2: SEHNR, FQNEAQ (reference sequence). CDR3 in DNA: TGTGCCAGCAACCCCGTAGCAGCCGAGCAGTACTTC. Protein: CASNPVAAEQYF.

This rearrangement joins TRBV29-1 to TRBJ2-7, with no clear D. The germline V gene encodes CDR1 SQVTM and CDR2 ANQGSEA. Between the trimmed V and J ends, which lost 4 bases and 6 bases, there was a span of 13 bases. The length of the CDR3 is 12 residues. The CDR3 coding sequence is TGCAGCGTTGCTACGCTTCCGGGCGAGCAGTACTTC. Translating gives CSVATLPGEQYF.

The chain uses TRBV7-9 and TRBJ2-1; 8 bases agree with TRBD2. Trimming cost V 5 bases and J 1 base; bases outside gene matches: 7. Germline CDR1 SEHNR, CDR2 FQNEAQ (reference sequence). The CDR3 loop spans 16 amino acids. CDR3 residues: CASSTKLAVSYNEQFF. Here the CDR3 DNA reads TGTGCCAGCAGCACGAAACTAGCGGTTTCCTACAATGAGCAGTTCTTC. Based on the CDR3 plus reference TRBV7-9 and TRBJ2-1, the full variable domain is DTGVSQNPRHKITKRGQNVTFRCDPISEHNRLYWYRQTLGQGPEFLTYFQNEAQLEKSRLLSDRFSAERPKGSFSTLEIQRTEQGDSAMYLCASSTKLAVSYNEQFFGPGTRLTVL.

The chain is built from TRBV11-3 and TRBJ2-1; a weak D match, TRBD2 (5 bases). CDR3 length: 14 residues. The ends were cut back, 2 bases at V and 8 bases at J, with 13 bases in the middle. The germline V gene has CDR1 SGHNT and CDR2 YENEEA. The CDR3 nucleotides are TGTGCCAGCAGCTTAAACTCTGAAGCGGATGAGCAGTTCTTC. It specifies CASSLNSEADEQFF.

This rearrangement joins TRBV25-1 to TRBJ1-1; 11 nucleotides agree with TRBD1. The CDR3 contains 15 residues. With V trimmed by 1 base and J by 3 bases, 1 base remained unmatched. CDR1 is MGHDK, CDR2 SYGVNS, per germline. The CDR3 DNA reads as TGTGCCAGCAGTGAATGGGGACAGGGGGACACTGAAGCTTTCTTT. Amino acid sequence: CASSEWGQGDTEAFF.

This clone was counted once. The chain is built from TRBV5-4 and TRBJ2-3; D possibly corresponds to TRBD2 (6 bases). The CDR3 runs 15 residues. Germline V lookup: CDR1 SGHNT, CDR2 YYREEE (reference sequence). V lost 1 base, J lost 3 bases, and 12 bases lay in between. CDR3 DNA: TGTGCCAGCAGCTTGACGGGAGTCTCGACAGATACGCAGTATTTT. This codes for CASSLTGVSTDTQYF.

The chain joins TRBV28 to TRBJ1-4; D possibly corresponds to TRBD1 (5 bases). CDR1 is MDHEN and CDR2 is SYDVKM in the germline V gene. This CDR3 is built from 14 residues. V shed 7 bases and J shed 3 bases, with 12 bases lying between them. CDR3 residues: CASTQDSPNEKLFF. The CDR3 DNA follows: TGTGCCAGCACCCAAGACAGTCCTAATGAAAAACTGTTTTTT.

The chain joins TRBV5-1 to TRBJ1-1; D may be TRBD1 (5 bases). The CDR3 runs to 15 residues. The germline V and J ends were trimmed by 0 bases and 2 bases, with 11 bases remaining between them. Germline V CDR1 and CDR2: SGHRS, YFSETQ. The CDR3 loop is CASSLEGAINTEAFF. The DNA for the CDR3 is TGCGCCAGCAGCTTGGAAGGGGCTATAAACACTGAAGCTTTCTTT.

This chain links TRBV10-2 with TRBJ2-3; 13 bases line up with TRBD2. V dropped 6 bases and J dropped 5; count of bases not matched to a gene: 23. CDR1 and CDR2 from the germline V gene are WSHSY and SAAADI. The CDR3 consists of 21 residues. The CDR3 DNA reads as TGCGCCAGCAGCATGAGAAGACTAGCGGGAGGATCACATAAGGGTATAGATACGCAGTATTTT. Translated, it gives CASSMRRLAGGSHKGIDTQYF.

The V gene is TRBV15, the J gene TRBJ2-3, with 11 bases matching TRBD2. Per germline, CDR1 LNHNV and CDR2 YYDKDF (reference sequence). The CDR3 covers 16 residues. The trim removed 5 bases at V and 2 bases at J, leaving 6 bases unmatched. The DNA of the CDR3 is TGTGCCACCAGCCCCCGACTAGCGGGATTCACAGATACGCAGTATTTT. This encodes CATSPRLAGFTDTQYF.

The J gene is TRBJ2-6, the V gene TRBV28; TRBD1 matches 7 bases. The CDR3 spans 17 residues. CDR1 is MDHEN, CDR2 SYDVKM, per germline. With V trimmed by 6 bases and J by 0 bases, 8 bases remained unmatched. DNA of the CDR3: TGTGCCAGCAGGGATCCGGGACAGAGCTCTGGGGCCAACGTCCTGACTTTC. It translates to CASRDPGQSSGANVLTF.

This chain joins TRBV19 and TRBJ2-1, with D possibly matching TRBD1 (6 bases). The CDR3 has 12 residues. Germline CDR1 LNHDA, CDR2 SQIVND (reference sequence). The V and J ends lost 5 bases and 9 bases respectively, with 11 bases between them. The CDR3 reads CASSPQGVEQFF. The CDR3 nucleotides read TGTGCCAGTAGTCCACAGGGCGTTGAGCAGTTCTTC.

The chain couples TRBV9 to TRBJ2-1, with 7 bases lining up with TRBD2. With 3 bases clipped from V and 7 bases from J, the junction kept 16 bases outside the gene matches. Germline values: CDR1 SGDLS, CDR2 YYNGEE. CDR3 length: 17 amino acids. The CDR3 DNA is TGTGCCAGCAGCGCTCCCGGAGGGGAGGGCGGTTGGAATGAGCAGTTCTTC. It translates to CASSAPGGEGGWNEQFF. Based on the CDR3 plus reference TRBV9 and TRBJ2-1, the full variable domain is DSGVTQTPKHLITATGQRVTLRCSPRSGDLSVYWYQQSLDQGLQFLIQYYNGEERAKGNILERFSAQQFPDLHSELNLSSLELGDSALYFCASSAPGGEGGWNEQFFGPGTRLTVL.

The chain has TRBV11-2 and TRBJ1-1, with TRBD1 matching over 9 bases. Germline CDR1 and CDR2: SGHAT and FQNNGV. The CDR3 has 13 amino acids. V was clipped by 4 bases and J by 11 bases; unmatched bases: 8. CDR3 protein: CASSWGQGIDAFF. The DNA for the CDR3 is TGTGCCAGCAGCTGGGGACAGGGTATCGATGCTTTCTTT.

This clone was seen only once. The J gene is TRBJ1-2, the V gene TRBV5-1, with 9 bases lining up with TRBD1. Germline V CDR1 and CDR2: SGHRS, YFSETQ. V shed 3 bases and J 4 bases; nucleotides not matched to a gene: 10. This CDR3 is built from 16 residues. The CDR3 sequence: CASSSGQGGRLYGYTF. Here the CDR3 DNA reads TGCGCCAGCAGCTCGGGACAGGGAGGGAGGCTCTATGGCTACACCTTC.

The chain recombines TRBV28 with TRBJ2-5, with D unclear. Deletions cut 3 bases from V and 0 bases from J, with 11 bases between. This CDR3 is built from 15 residues. The germline V gene encodes CDR1 MDHEN and CDR2 SYDVKM. The CDR3 bases are TGTGCCAGCAGTTTTGAGAGCTATAACCAAGAGACCCAGTACTTC. It is translated as CASSFESYNQETQYF.

This chain links TRBV27 with TRBJ1-1; D is perhaps TRBD1 (6 bases). The ends were cut back, 3 bases at V and 4 bases at J, with 12 bases in the middle. This CDR3 contains 14 residues. Germline values: CDR1 MNHEY, CDR2 SMNVEV (reference sequence). The CDR3 region has the DNA TGTGCCAGCAGTTTGACGGGGGGCGTCACTGAAGCTTTCTTT. It codes for CASSLTGGVTEAFF.

The V call is TRBV5-6, the J call TRBJ2-2; tentative D call: TRBD2 (6 bases). Germline V lookup: CDR1 SGHDT, CDR2 YYEEEE. There are 16 residues in the CDR3. With 0 bases removed from V and 6 bases from J, the gap between germline ends came to 15 bases. The CDR3 here is CASSLVGGVGAGELFF. The CDR3 bases are TGTGCCAGCAGCTTGGTCGGGGGAGTTGGCGCCGGGGAGCTGTTTTTT. The whole variable domain, filled in from reference TRBV5-6 and TRBJ2-2, reads DAGVTQSPTHLIKTRGQQVTLRCSPKSGHDTVSWYQQALGQGPQFIFQYYEEEERQRGNFPDRFSGHQFPNYSSELNVNALLLGDSALYLCASSLVGGVGAGELFFGEGSRLTVL.

The chain carries TRBV5-1 and TRBJ2-1; D ambiguous. The V end lost 4 bases, the J end lost 2 bases, and 13 bases lay between the germline ends. The CDR3 has 15 amino acids. The germline V gene encodes CDR1 SGHRS and CDR2 YFSETQ. For the CDR3, the DNA is TGCGCCAGCAGCCATAGCTCAACGGCCTACAATGAGCAGTTCTTC. Amino acids: CASSHSSTAYNEQFF.

The chain employs TRBV4-1 and TRBJ2-7, with 7 nucleotides matching TRBD1. The CDR3 totals 16 residues. V shed 2 bases and J 2 bases; nucleotides not matched to a gene: 9. Germline V CDR1 and CDR2: MGHRA, YSYEKL. CDR3 amino acids: CASSQRQGGGAYEQYF. The DNA of the CDR3 is TGCGCCAGCAGCCAAAGACAGGGTGGAGGTGCCTACGAGCAGTACTTC.

The chain links TRBV5-8 to TRBJ2-2; D not certain. V was shortened by 1 base and J by 3 bases, with 13 bases between the two germline ends. The germline CDR1 and CDR2 sequences are SGHTS and YDEGEE. The CDR3 extends over 16 amino acids. The CDR3 bases are TGTGCCAGCAGCTTGAGGCCAGGAGTTGACACCGGGGAGCTGTTTTTT. It yields the protein CASSLRPGVDTGELFF. Combining the CDR3 with reference TRBV5-8 and TRBJ2-2 gives the whole variable domain EAGVTQSPTHLIKTRGQQATLRCSPISGHTSVYWYQQALGLGLQFLLWYDEGEERNRGNFPPRFSGRQFPNYSSELNVNALELEDSALYLCASSLRPGVDTGELFFGEGSRLTVL.

J is TRBJ1-2 and V is TRBV19, with D perhaps matching TRBD1 (5 bases). V was cut by 6 bases and J by 4 bases, with 12 bases left in between. Germline assignment: CDR1 LNHDA and CDR2 SQIVND (reference sequence). CDR3 length: 13 residues. CDR3 protein: CASRTENFYGYTF. The CDR3 DNA reads TGTGCCAGTAGGACAGAAAACTTCTATGGCTACACCTTC. The whole variable domain, remainder taken from reference TRBV19 and TRBJ1-2, is DGGITQSPKYLFRKEGQNVTLSCEQNLNHDAMYWYRQDPGQGLRLIYYSQIVNDFQKGDIAEGYSVSREKKESFPLTVTSAQKNPTAFYLCASRTENFYGYTFGSGTRLTVV.